Shown below are 9 T cell receptor beta chains from a single sample sequenced in a study of blood T cell repertoires in COVID-19. Measured with immunoSEQ multiplex PCR; TCRdb has only the in-frame clones, and not every one. The sample contains 55,000 to 90,000 clones, around 84% of which appear only once. Sample: peripheral blood. Receptors originate from a woman between 65 and 79 years old with acute or convalescent COVID-19.

This chain joins TRBV5-8 and TRBJ1-5; tentative D call: TRBD1 (6 bases). This CDR3 has 15 amino acids. V lost 4 bases, J lost 6 bases, and 17 bases lay in between. Per the germline V gene, CDR1 is SGHTS and CDR2 is YDEGEE. This CDR3 is CASSPTGFKSQPQHF. CDR3 bases: TGTGCCAGCAGCCCCACAGGGTTCAAGAGTCAGCCCCAGCATTTT.

The chain couples TRBV7-2 to TRBJ2-1, with 10 positions matching TRBD2. Trimming at V came to 4 bases and at J to 6 bases, leaving 15 bases not matched to a gene. Germline V gene lookup returns CDR1 SGHTA and CDR2 FQGNSA. The CDR3 sequence is 18 residues long. The CDR3 region has the DNA TGTGCCAGCAGCTCGGTGGTCAGAGCAGCGGGAGGGGGCAATGAGCAGTTCTTC. Amino acids: CASSSVVRAAGGGNEQFF. The full variable domain, in which reference TRBV7-2 and TRBJ2-1 provide the parts outside the CDR3, is GAGVSQSPSNKVTEKGKDVELRCDPISGHTALYWYRQSLGQGLEFLIYFQGNSAPDKSGLPSDRFSAERTGGSVSTLTIQRTQQEDSAVYLCASSSVVRAAGGGNEQFFGPGTRLTVL.

This clone is a singleton in its sample. The chain is built from TRBV3-1 (or the pseudogene TRBV3-2) and TRBJ1-2; D uncertain. This CDR3 spans 14 amino acids. Germline-derived CDR1 and CDR2 are LGHDT and YNNKEL (reference sequence). The germline V and J ends were trimmed by 2 bases and 6 bases, with 13 bases remaining between them. The CDR3 DNA reads TGTGCCAGCAGCCAAAGAAGGGCCGGGGATGGCTACACCTTC. This encodes CASSQRRAGDGYTF.

The rearrangement links TRBV27 to TRBJ1-6; D gene unclear. V was trimmed by 3 bases and J by 5 bases, leaving 8 bases between them. The CDR3 extends over 14 amino acids. Germline assignment: CDR1 MNHEY and CDR2 SMNVEV (reference sequence). The CDR3 nucleotides read TGTGCCAGCAGTTTTACGAGAAATAATTCACCCCTCCACTTT. This translates into CASSFTRNNSPLHF.

V and J are TRBV5-6 and TRBJ1-3, with unresolved D. CDR3 size: 14 residues. CDR1 and CDR2 (germline): SGHDT, YYEEEE. Trimming shortened V by 2 bases and J by 4 bases, and 10 bases separated the two germline ends. The CDR3 region is CASSFRAGGNTIYF. The DNA of the CDR3 is TGTGCCAGCAGCTTCCGCGCAGGAGGAAACACCATATATTTT.

This clone was found a few times. The chain combines TRBV7-2 with TRBJ2-2, with 7 nucleotides matching TRBD2. Germline V gives CDR1 SGHTA, CDR2 FQGNSA. V lost 4 bases and J lost 0; bases outside the gene matches: 5. The CDR3 length is 16 residues. CDR3 bases: TGTGCCAGCAGCTCCCGGGGGGTGGCGAACACCGGGGAGCTGTTTTTT. Its protein is CASSSRGVANTGELFF.

The V gene is TRBV27, the J gene TRBJ1-1, with 7 bases fitting TRBD1. Looked up from germline, CDR1 is MNHEY and CDR2 is SMNVEV (reference sequence). Trimming took 6 bases from V and 3 from J; bases not matched to a gene: 7. The CDR3 is made up of 14 amino acids. The CDR3 nucleotides read TGTGCCAGCAGAAGACAGGGATTGGACACTGAAGCTTTCTTT. It codes for CASRRQGLDTEAFF.

The J gene is TRBJ2-6, the V gene TRBV7-2; D is undetermined. The CDR3 is 17 amino acids. Germline-derived CDR1 and CDR2 are SGHTA and FQGNSA. Trimming left V 1 base short and J 0 bases short, with 10 bases between. The CDR3 nucleotides read TGTGCCAGCAGCTTAGTTCCAGGTCCCTCTGGGGCCAACGTCCTGACTTTC. Protein product: CASSLVPGPSGANVLTF.

V gene TRBV7-2 combines with J gene TRBJ2-1; TRBD2 matches 7 bases. Germline V gives CDR1 SGHTA, CDR2 FQGNSA. The V segment lost 2 bases and the J segment 8 bases; nucleotides outside the gene matches: 6. There are 14 residues in the CDR3. The CDR3 region has the DNA TGTGCCAGCAGCTTATTCGGGGGGTTCGATGAGCAGTTCTTC. Protein product: CASSLFGGFDEQFF.